This record covers a single TCR beta chain. Produced via immunoSEQ multiplex PCR; TCRdb's table is partial and in-frame only. The sample gives 150,000 to 200,000 clones, approximately 86% of which show up once; under 2% is in the top ten. In germline, CDR1 is SGDLS, CDR2 YYNGEE. The CDR3 totals 14 residues. The V end lost 3 bases, the J end lost 2 bases, and 9 bases lay between the germline ends. These data come from a study of control samples from healthy donors and cancer patients. The receptor's source is a man younger than 35 in good health. The genes are TRBV9 and TRBJ2-4; unclear D gene. Sequencing input: blood. This chain's CDR3 is CASSGTGTKNIQYF. The CDR3 nucleotides are TGTGCCAGCAGCGGGACGGGTACCAAAAACATTCAGTACTTC. The full variable domain, rest sourced from reference TRBV9 and TRBJ2-4, is DSGVTQTPKHLITATGQRVTLRCSPRSGDLSVYWYQQSLDQGLQFLIQYYNGEERAKGNILERFSAQQFPDLHSELNLSSLELGDSALYFCASSGTGTKNIQYFGAGTRLSVL.